Detailed here is one TCR beta chain. The data belong to a study of blood T cell repertoires in COVID-19. Study-wide context: The United States, Italy and Spain provided the acute and convalescent COVID-19 samples. PBMCs, B-cell-depleted T cells, or T cells provided the cDNA or gDNA that made up the material.

The ends lost 4 bases at V and 4 bases at J; junction bases unmatched: 6. CDR1 SGHKS and CDR2 YYEKEE come from the germline V gene (reference sequence). CDR3 length: 14 amino acids. Per the authors' pipeline: Amplification of reference gene primers was used by the study to estimate nucleated cell counts. Assay used: immunoSEQ multiplex PCR; TCRdb lists only in-frame clones, some missing. For V, J and clone size, that table is used; D and trimming come from the DNA. The table lists fewer than 250,000 clones, approximately 86% of them singletons, with 5% to 8% in the top ten. Sequences were obtained from peripheral blood. This chain connects TRBV5-5 to TRBJ2-7; 9 nucleotides line up with TRBD1. The receptor's source is a woman in her sixties with active or convalescent COVID-19. The CDR3 nucleotides read TGTGCCAGCAGCCCGGGACAGGGTATTTACGAGCAGTACTTC. Encoded protein: CASSPGQGIYEQYF.